This is a list of T cell receptor beta chains from one sample in a study of OX40 agonist ivuxolimab in advanced cancers. Clones were read by immunoSEQ multiplex PCR, and TCRdb kept only the in-frame ones, dropping some. The sample lists some 41,000 clones, roughly 89% occurring once. The sample was CD4+ or CD8+ T cells sorted from blood, taken in a trial of the OX40 agonist ivuxolimab. The receptors derive from an adult with an advanced solid tumor such as melanoma, head and neck, liver or kidney cancer. CDR3s include the opening cysteine and the closing phenylalanine or tryptophan. D genes are given only for firm matches. A clone size is listed for some rows: how often the clone was seen (once, few, many), or a class if it is expanded.

cdr3_aa cdr3_nt clone_size j_call d_call v_call
CASSLSRTAPTQYF TGCGCCAGCAGCTTGTCACGGACGGCGCCGACCCAGTACTTC NA TRBJ2-5 NA TRBV5-1
CASSQQGSEKLFF TGTGCCAGCAGCCAACAGGGGAGTGAAAAACTGTTTTTT NA TRBJ1-4 NA TRBV4-2
CASSGAAKETQYF TGTGCCAGCTCGGGTGCTGCTAAAGAGACCCAGTACTTC once TRBJ2-5 NA TRBV18
CASSRSSAETQYF TGTGCCAGCAGCCGGAGCTCCGCGGAGACCCAGTACTTC once TRBJ2-5 NA TRBV5-4
CASTYLPDRGVTEAFF TGCGCCAGCACCTACTTACCGGACAGGGGGGTCACTGAAGCTTTCTTT NA TRBJ1-1 TRBD1 TRBV10-1
CASSDTGQGRHTEAFF TGCGCCAGCAGTGACACGGGACAGGGACGACACACTGAAGCTTTCTTT NA TRBJ1-1 TRBD1 TRBV10-1
CASSEEGYGNTIYF TGTGCCAGCAGTGAAGAGGGATATGGAAACACCATATATTTT NA TRBJ1-3 NA TRBV2
CASSLGGEETQYF TGCGCCAGCAGCCTCGGTGGGGAAGAGACCCAGTACTTC NA TRBJ2-5 NA TRBV4-1
CASSLFRTEAFF TGTGCCAGCAGTTTGTTCCGCACTGAAGCTTTCTTT NA TRBJ1-1 NA TRBV28
CSVGTDSYTF TGCAGCGTTGGGACAGACAGCTACACCTTC NA TRBJ1-2 NA TRBV29-1
CASRSEANYGYTF TGTGCCAGCAGGTCAGAAGCTAACTATGGCTACACCTTC NA TRBJ1-2 NA TRBV6-5
CASSIRRQGWDTEAFF TGTGCCAGTAGTATCCGTCGACAGGGGTGGGACACTGAAGCTTTCTTT NA TRBJ1-1 TRBD1 TRBV19
CASSDPGTGLYEQYF TGTGCCAGCAGTGATCCCGGGACAGGACTCTACGAGCAGTACTTC NA TRBJ2-7 TRBD1 TRBV25-1
CASSSNTASSYEQYF TGTGCCAGCAGCTCAAACACCGCGAGCTCCTACGAGCAGTACTTC NA TRBJ2-7 NA TRBV28
CASSLGAGFGTEAFF TGTGCCAGCAGCTTGGGCGCGGGGTTTGGCACTGAAGCTTTCTTT NA TRBJ1-1 NA TRBV5-4
CSATQLEAFF TGCAGTGCTACCCAGCTTGAAGCTTTCTTT NA TRBJ1-1 NA TRBV20-1
CASSRNNEQFF TGCGCCAGCAGCCGGAACAATGAGCAGTTCTTC once TRBJ2-1 NA TRBV5-1
CASSPHGTGETQYF TGTGCCAGCAGCCCACACGGGACAGGGGAGACCCAGTACTTC NA TRBJ2-5 TRBD1 TRBV5-4
CASSYSFQINTEAFF TGTGCCAGCAGTTACTCCTTTCAGATTAACACTGAAGCTTTCTTT NA TRBJ1-1 NA TRBV6-5
CSVADYNSPLHF TGCAGCGTTGCAGATTACAATTCACCCCTCCACTTT NA TRBJ1-6 NA TRBV29-1
CAISENVGTSVQPQHF TGTGCCATCAGTGAAAATGTGGGGACATCGGTACAGCCCCAGCATTTT once TRBJ1-5 NA TRBV10-3
CASSGGDTQYF TGTGCCAGCAGTGGGGGTGATACGCAGTATTTT NA TRBJ2-3 NA TRBV25-1
CASSLRGGGPRTGELFF TGCGCCAGCAGCTTGAGGGGCGGGGGGCCCCGGACCGGGGAGCTGTTTTTT once TRBJ2-2 TRBD2 TRBV5-1
CASSLDFLGIKNGYTF TGTGCCAGCAGCTTGGATTTTTTGGGGATTAAGAATGGCTACACCTTC NA TRBJ1-2 NA TRBV5-5
CASSPGGDTQYF TGTGCCAGCTCACCCGGGGGGGATACGCAGTATTTT NA TRBJ2-3 TRBD2 TRBV18
CASSLGQGNTGELFF TGCGCCAGCAGCCTGGGACAGGGGAACACCGGGGAGCTGTTTTTT NA TRBJ2-2 TRBD1 TRBV5-1
CASSRAARDTEAFF TGCGCCAGCAGTCGGGCAGCTAGGGACACTGAAGCTTTCTTT NA TRBJ1-1 NA TRBV5-1
CASSEAGGYNSPLHF TGTGCCAGCAGTGAGGCAGGAGGCTATAATTCACCCCTCCACTTT NA TRBJ1-6 NA TRBV25-1
CASSPSNSNQPQHF TGTGCCAGCAGCCCCTCGAATAGCAATCAGCCCCAGCATTTT NA TRBJ1-5 NA TRBV7-2
CASSDRQGNQPQHF TGTGCCAGCAGTGATCGACAGGGCAATCAGCCCCAGCATTTT NA TRBJ1-5 NA TRBV6-1
CASTRHGTDTQYF TGTGCCAGCACCCGTCACGGCACAGATACGCAGTATTTT NA TRBJ2-3 NA TRBV25-1
CATSRPGQERNTIYF TGTGCCACCAGCAGACCGGGACAGGAGAGAAACACCATATATTTT once TRBJ1-3 TRBD1 TRBV15
CASSEALLQVGNTIYF TGTGCCAGCAGTGAAGCGCTTCTCCAGGTTGGAAACACCATATATTTT NA TRBJ1-3 NA TRBV6-1
CSVGGGYEQYF TGCAGCGTTGGGGGGGGATACGAGCAGTACTTC NA TRBJ2-7 TRBD2 TRBV29-1
CASQIRGTGNYGYTF TGTGCCAGCCAAATCCGGGGGACAGGGAACTATGGCTACACCTTC few TRBJ1-2 TRBD1 TRBV6-1
CASSYTFKDGEAFF TGTGCCAGCAGTTACACTTTTAAGGACGGTGAAGCTTTCTTT NA TRBJ1-1 NA TRBV6-6